The rows below give T cell receptor beta chains drawn from one sample of a study of blood T cell repertoires in COVID-19. TCRdb's copy holds only in-frame clones and misses some; the assay was immunoSEQ multiplex PCR. The repertoire holds 140,000 or so clones, with around 90% as singletons. Input material: peripheral blood. These receptors came from a man in his 60s with active or convalescent COVID-19. The CDR3 runs from the conserved cysteine through the conserved F or W. D genes are given only for firm matches.

>TRBD1|14|TRBJ2-7|TRBV5-1
TGCGCCAGCAGCTCGACAGGGGCGTCCTACGAGCAGTACTTC
CASSSTGASYEQYF
>TRBD2|12|TRBJ2-1|TRBV12-3/TRBV12-4
TGTGCCAGTAGCGGGGTTTCGAATGAGCAGTTCTTC
CASSGVSNEQFF
>TRBD1|15|TRBJ2-7|TRBV27
TGTGCCAGCAGGCCTGGGACAGGTGAAACCTACGAGCAGTACTTC
CASRPGTGETYEQYF
>TRBD1|13|TRBJ2-7|TRBV7-3
TGTGCCAGCAGCTGGGGACAGTACTACGAGCAGTACTTC
CASSWGQYYEQYF
>NA|15|TRBJ1-4|TRBV6-5
TGTGCCAGCAGTTACTCGGGGGCAGCTAATGAAAAACTGTTTTTT
CASSYSGAANEKLFF
>NA|14|TRBJ2-2|TRBV6-1
TGTGCCAGCAGTGAACTAGCTTACACCGGGGAGCTGTTTTTT
CASSELAYTGELFF
>NA|14|TRBJ2-5|TRBV5-6
TGTGCCAGCAGCTCCCCCGACGGGCAAGAGACCCAGTACTTC
CASSSPDGQETQYF
>TRBD1|15|TRBJ1-5|TRBV11-3
TGTGCCAGCAGCTCGGACAGGGGACCTAATCAGCCCCAGCATTTT
CASSSDRGPNQPQHF
>NA|15|TRBJ1-3|TRBV7-2
TGTGCCAGCAGCTCCCCTCTAGCCGTGAGAAACACCATATATTTT
CASSSPLAVRNTIYF
>TRBD1|14|TRBJ1-6|TRBV7-9
TGTGCCAGCAGCCTCGACAGGGATAATTCACCCCTCCACTTT
CASSLDRDNSPLHF
>NA|13|TRBJ2-7|TRBV7-8
TGTGCCAGCAGCTTAGCGGTAGGGGTCGAGCAGTACTTC
CASSLAVGVEQYF
>TRBD1|17|TRBJ2-6|TRBV18
TGTGCCAGCTCACCGGGACAGGGCCCCGGTGGGGCCAACGTCCTGACTTTC
CASSPGQGPGGANVLTF